This is a list of T cell receptor beta chains from one sample in a study of blood T cell repertoires in COVID-19. Profiled with immunoSEQ multiplex PCR; TCRdb holds only in-frame clones, not every one. The table has about 45,000 clones, 83% seen once. Sequencing was done on a sample of peripheral blood. These receptors were taken from a man older than 75 in a cohort sampled during active COVID-19. The CDR3 runs from the conserved cysteine through the conserved F or W. D genes are given only for firm matches. Clone size is given for some rows only: seen once, a few or many times, or a class if the clone is expanded.

d_call j_call cdr3_length v_call clone_size cdr3_aa cdr3_nt
TRBD2 TRBJ2-5 15 TRBV4-2 NA CASSQDSSGGKTQYF TGTGCCAGCAGCCAAGATAGTAGCGGGGGCAAGACCCAGTACTTC
TRBD2 TRBJ2-7 15 TRBV6-5 NA CASSYGQRGIYEQYF TGTGCCAGCAGTTACGGCCAGCGGGGTATCTACGAGCAGTACTTC
NA TRBJ1-1 14 TRBV13 NA CASSLRRGYTEAFF TGTGCCAGCAGCTTACGACGCGGGTACACTGAAGCTTTCTTT
NA TRBJ1-2 13 TRBV28 few CASRWRAEAGYTF TGTGCCAGCAGGTGGAGGGCGGAGGCTGGCTACACCTTC
TRBD1 TRBJ1-2 14 TRBV27 NA CASTKTGGREGYTF TGTGCCAGCACCAAAACAGGGGGTAGGGAGGGCTACACCTTC
NA TRBJ1-5 13 TRBV30 NA CAWSARTGQPQHF TGTGCCTGGAGTGCCCGAACAGGGCAGCCCCAGCATTTT
TRBD1 TRBJ1-1 15 TRBV3-1/TRBV3-2 few CASSQWGQKNTEAFF TGTGCCAGCAGCCAATGGGGACAGAAGAACACTGAAGCTTTCTTT
TRBD2 TRBJ2-3 21 TRBV4-3 few CASSQGRTGTSGRVGTDTQYF TGCGCCAGCAGCCAAGGAAGGACCGGGACTAGCGGGAGGGTTGGCACAGATACGCAGTATTTT
TRBD1 TRBJ2-7 15 TRBV5-1 NA CASSLDQQGAGEQYF TGCGCCAGCAGCTTGGATCAGCAGGGGGCGGGTGAGCAGTACTTC
NA TRBJ2-2 14 TRBV6-5 NA CASFLLVFLGELFF TGTGCCAGCTTTTTACTAGTTTTCTTGGGGGAGCTGTTTTTT
TRBD1 TRBJ2-1 15 TRBV7-2 NA CASSLAQGAYNEQFF TGTGCCAGCAGCTTAGCACAGGGGGCCTACAATGAGCAGTTCTTC
TRBD1 TRBJ1-3 14 TRBV10-2 NA CASSEVQGANTIYF TGCGCCAGCAGTGAGGTACAGGGGGCGAACACCATATATTTT
TRBD1 TRBJ1-2 14 TRBV6-6 NA CASSRDRGAYGYTF TGTGCCAGCAGTCGGGACAGGGGGGCCTATGGCTACACCTTC
TRBD1 TRBJ2-7 15 TRBV28 NA CASRTGTGGSYEQYF TGTGCCAGCAGGACCGGGACAGGGGGCTCCTACGAGCAGTACTTC
NA TRBJ2-7 12 TRBV29-1 NA CSARVPYYEQYF TGCAGCGCCCGGGTCCCCTACTACGAGCAGTACTTC
NA TRBJ1-1 11 TRBV7-9 NA CASWTYSEAFF TGTGCCAGCTGGACTTATTCTGAAGCTTTCTTT
TRBD2 TRBJ2-3 15 TRBV2 once CASSQTSGSTDTQYF TGTGCCAGCAGTCAGACTAGCGGTAGCACAGATACGCAGTATTTT
TRBD2 TRBJ2-3 16 TRBV28 NA CASSPASGGSTDTQYF TGTGCCAGCAGTCCCGCTAGCGGGGGTAGCACAGATACGCAGTATTTT
NA TRBJ1-5 15 TRBV2 once CASSSAGVFGQPQHF TGTGCCAGCAGTTCGGCAGGGGTTTTTGGGCAGCCCCAGCATTTT
NA TRBJ2-7 12 TRBV29-1 NA CSVPGQNYEQYF TGCAGCGTTCCAGGACAGAACTACGAGCAGTACTTC
NA TRBJ2-2 16 TRBV6-2/TRBV6-3 NA CASSYYPEANTGELFF TGTGCCAGCAGTTACTACCCAGAAGCGAACACCGGGGAGCTGTTTTTT
TRBD2 TRBJ2-7 16 TRBV5-1 NA CASSSGGLAGLYEQYF TGCGCCAGCAGCTCAGGAGGACTAGCGGGGCTCTACGAGCAGTACTTC
TRBD2 TRBJ2-7 18 TRBV28 NA CASSSTGLAGKTTYEQYF TGTGCCAGCAGTTCGACCGGACTAGCGGGAAAAACTACCTACGAGCAGTACTTC
NA TRBJ2-3 15 TRBV5-1 few CASSLIGGRGDTQYF TGCGCCAGCAGCTTGATCGGGGGGCGGGGAGATACGCAGTATTTT
NA TRBJ2-2 15 TRBV23-1 NA CASSRAAANTGELFF TGCGCCAGCAGTCGGGCAGCCGCGAACACCGGGGAGCTGTTTTTT
NA TRBJ1-3 15 TRBV19 NA CASSMARTSGNTIYF TGTGCCAGTAGTATGGCAAGGACAAGTGGAAACACCATATATTTT
NA TRBJ2-5 13 TRBV9 NA CASSVSGQETQYF TGTGCCAGCAGCGTATCGGGGCAAGAGACCCAGTACTTC
TRBD1 TRBJ1-1 14 TRBV7-2 NA CASSTDRVYTEAFF TGTGCCAGCAGCACAGACAGGGTGTATACTGAAGCTTTCTTT
TRBD1 TRBJ1-3 13 TRBV5-1 few CASSFDRANTIYF TGCGCCAGCAGCTTTGACAGGGCGAACACCATATATTTT
NA TRBJ1-1 14 TRBV29-1 NA CSVRRDFLNTEAFF TGCAGCGTGCGAAGGGACTTTTTGAACACTGAAGCTTTCTTT
TRBD2 TRBJ2-1 14 TRBV30 NA CAWRTSGGAKEQFF TGTGCCTGGAGGACTAGCGGGGGGGCCAAGGAGCAGTTCTTC
TRBD1 TRBJ2-1 15 TRBV5-1 NA CASSLVGQFYNEQFF TGCGCCAGCAGCTTGGTGGGACAGTTCTACAATGAGCAGTTCTTC
TRBD2 TRBJ2-5 16 TRBV28 NA CASSLNRAGDRETQYF TGTGCCAGCAGTTTAAATCGAGCGGGGGACCGGGAGACCCAGTACTTC
TRBD1 TRBJ1-4 14 TRBV19 NA CASSGQGAGEKLFF TGTGCCAGTAGTGGGCAGGGGGCAGGTGAAAAACTGTTTTTT
TRBD1 TRBJ2-5 15 TRBV3-1/TRBV3-2 NA CASSQSTGGKETQYF TGTGCCAGCAGCCAATCGACAGGGGGCAAGGAGACCCAGTACTTC
TRBD1 TRBJ2-7 15 TRBV15 NA CATSRDSTGGYEQYF TGTGCCACCAGCAGAGATTCCACAGGGGGGTACGAGCAGTACTTC
NA TRBJ2-1 14 TRBV5-1 NA CASSLGTFHDEQFF TGCGCCAGCAGCTTAGGGACATTCCATGATGAGCAGTTCTTC
TRBD1 TRBJ1-3 15 TRBV27 NA CARRTGPFSGNTIYF TGTGCCCGCCGGACAGGACCCTTCTCTGGAAACACCATATATTTT
NA TRBJ1-5 16 TRBV4-1 NA CASSQAMGLLLRPQHF TGCGCCAGCAGCCAAGCGATGGGACTTCTCCTCCGGCCCCAGCATTTT
NA TRBJ2-1 13 TRBV10-1 NA CASSGEAANEQFF TGCGCCAGCAGTGGGGAGGCGGCCAATGAGCAGTTCTTC
NA TRBJ1-4 14 TRBV28 once CASSLSGANEKLFF TGTGCCAGCAGTTTGTCAGGGGCTAATGAAAAACTGTTTTTT
TRBD1 TRBJ1-2 12 TRBV2 NA CASSEADRGGTF TGTGCCAGCAGTGAAGCGGACAGGGGCGGCACCTTC
TRBD2 TRBJ2-2 14 TRBV30 NA CAYTSGINTGELFF TGTGCCTACACGAGCGGGATAAACACCGGGGAGCTGTTTTTT
NA TRBJ1-4 16 TRBV21-1 NA CASSKSHREGDEKLFF TGTGCCAGCAGCAAAAGCCACAGGGAAGGGGACGAAAAACTGTTTTTT
NA TRBJ1-4 15 TRBV18 NA CASSPGQGTNEKLFF TGTGCCAGCTCACCAGGGCAGGGGACTAATGAAAAACTGTTTTTT
NA TRBJ2-7 14 TRBV27 NA CASSSTQGYYEQYF TGTGCCAGCAGCTCCACACAGGGTTACTACGAGCAGTACTTC
NA TRBJ1-2 16 TRBV7-9 NA CASSPLDRKSNYGYTF TGTGCCAGCAGCCCTCTAGACAGGAAGTCTAACTATGGCTACACCTTC
NA TRBJ1-2 13 TRBV2 NA CASSDSAGYGYTF TGTGCCAGCAGTGACAGCGCTGGGTATGGCTACACCTTC